This TCR beta chain was sequenced for a study of blood T cell repertoires in COVID-19. Looking at the study overall: COVID-19 samples from acute and convalescent phases originated in the United States, Italy and Spain. PBMCs, B-cell-depleted T cells, or T cells were the source of the cDNA or gDNA that made up the material.

Original analysis: Scientists estimated how many nucleated cells there were by amplifying reference gene primers. The method was immunoSEQ multiplex PCR; TCRdb's version includes in-frame clones alone and lacks a portion of them. V and J calls and clone size are as listed in that table; D and trimming were resolved from the DNA. The repertoire holds around 32,000 clones, with about 92% as singletons. In its sample, this clone was seen a few times. This CDR3 spans 13 amino acids. V was clipped by 4 bases and J by 4 bases, with 11 bases between them. The germline gives CDR1 SGHRS, CDR2 YFSETQ. The material sequenced was peripheral blood. This sequence was found in a man between 65 and 79 years old with active or convalescent COVID-19. The chain employs TRBV5-1 and TRBJ1-2, with a possible D match to TRBD1 (5 bases). CDR3 residues: CASSPDSSYGYTF. In DNA, the CDR3 is TGCGCCAGCAGCCCAGACAGTTCCTATGGCTACACCTTC.